Listed below are T cell receptor beta chains from one sample, sequenced in a study of shared clonotypes between healthy human individuals. Libraries were prepared by immunoSEQ multiplex PCR; TCRdb keeps only in-frame clonotypes and omits some of them. The repertoire consists of approximately 940,000 clones, with about 80% occurring once and the leading ten covering over 1.3%. Sequenced material: memory CD4+ T cells sorted from blood. Receptors originate from a young man in good health. CDR3s include the opening cysteine and the closing phenylalanine or tryptophan. The D gene is left open where the match is weak. Rows may omit the clone size; those that give it use once, few, many or a size class.

TGTGCCAGCAGCCGGGACAGGAGCTCCTACGAGCAGTACTTC	CASSRDRSSYEQYF	TRBD1	TRBJ2-7	few	14	TRBV5-6
TGTGCCAGCAGGGTTGACACCGGGGAGCTGTTTTTT	CASRVDTGELFF	-	TRBJ2-2	-	12	TRBV9
TGCAGCGTTTCACAACTAATAGGCGAGGATACGCAGTATTTT	CSVSQLIGEDTQYF	-	TRBJ2-3	-	14	TRBV29-1
TGTGCCAGCAGCGTACAGACAGGGGGCCAGTATGGCTACACCTTC	CASSVQTGGQYGYTF	TRBD1	TRBJ1-2	-	15	TRBV9
TGTGCCAGTAGTACGACTAGCGGGAGTTTTCTGGGGGCCAACGTCCTGACTTTC	CASSTTSGSFLGANVLTF	TRBD2	TRBJ2-6	-	18	TRBV19
TGTGCCAGCGGTATAGGGGCCGATAATTCACCCCTCCACTTT	CASGIGADNSPLHF	-	TRBJ1-6	-	14	TRBV2
TGTGCCAGCAGCGTAGCTTCTTTGAACACTGAAGCTTTCTTT	CASSVASLNTEAFF	-	TRBJ1-1	-	14	TRBV9
TGTGCCAGCAGCTTGGCGCCGATTCAGCCCCAGCATTTT	CASSLAPIQPQHF	-	TRBJ1-5	once	13	TRBV7-2
TGTGCCAGCAGCTCCGGACGGACCTACGAGCAGTACTTC	CASSSGRTYEQYF	-	TRBJ2-7	-	13	TRBV11-2
TGTGCCAGCAGTTTATTCAGGGCTGGGGCCAACGTCCTGACTTTC	CASSLFRAGANVLTF	-	TRBJ2-6	-	15	TRBV28
TGCAGCGCCGAAGGCCGATTGGGGACTGAAGCTTTCTTT	CSAEGRLGTEAFF	-	TRBJ1-1	-	13	TRBV29-1
TGCAGCGCCGACGGTGGCGGGAGCTACACCTTC	CSADGGGSYTF	-	TRBJ1-2	once	11	TRBV29-1
TGTGCCATCAGTGGACTAGCGGGAGTGGAGACCCAGTACTTC	CAISGLAGVETQYF	TRBD2	TRBJ2-5	-	14	TRBV10-3
TGTGCCAGCAGCCCCGGTAAGGGAATGAACACTGAAGCTTTCTTT	CASSPGKGMNTEAFF	-	TRBJ1-1	once	15	TRBV11-2
TGCGCCAGCAAGGTGACGGGAGAGACCCAGTACTTC	CASKVTGETQYF	-	TRBJ2-5	-	12	TRBV5-1
TGTGCCAGCAGTTTATCGCCAGGGACTAACTATGGCTACACCTTC	CASSLSPGTNYGYTF	-	TRBJ1-2	-	15	TRBV6-6
TGCGCCAGCAGCCAAGAGGGGACTACATACAATGAGCAGTTCTTC	CASSQEGTTYNEQFF	TRBD2	TRBJ2-1	-	15	TRBV4-3
TGCGCCAGCAGCCATAATGGGGGAATCCCATATGGCTACACCTTC	CASSHNGGIPYGYTF	-	TRBJ1-2	-	15	TRBV4-3
TGTGCCTGGAGAGGACAGGGGTTCACTGAAGCTTTCTTT	CAWRGQGFTEAFF	TRBD1	TRBJ1-1	-	13	TRBV30
TGTGCCTGGACTAGCCTTTCCCATGAGCAGTTCTTC	CAWTSLSHEQFF	-	TRBJ2-1	-	12	TRBV30
TGTGCCAGCAGACCTACAGGAATTCAAGAGACCCAGTACTTC	CASRPTGIQETQYF	-	TRBJ2-5	-	14	TRBV11-2
TGTGCCAGCAGGGACGGACAGGGCTATGAAGCTTTCTTT	CASRDGQGYEAFF	TRBD1	TRBJ1-1	-	13	TRBV6-5
TGTGCCAGCAGCCAACGTCAGGGAGTTGGTGAAAAACTGTTTTTT	CASSQRQGVGEKLFF	-	TRBJ1-4	-	15	TRBV11-2
TGTGCCAGCAGTGAAAAGGGGGCCAACTCTGGAAACACCATATATTTT	CASSEKGANSGNTIYF	TRBD1	TRBJ1-3	-	16	TRBV6-1
TGTGCCAGCAGCTTGACAGTCTCTGGAAACACCATATATTTT	CASSLTVSGNTIYF	-	TRBJ1-3	-	14	TRBV7-9
TGTGCCAGCACGATTCAAGAAGGACAGGGGGGCGAGCAGTACTTC	CASTIQEGQGGEQYF	TRBD1	TRBJ2-7	-	15	TRBV6-1
TGCAGTGCTAGAAGGAATTACGAGCAGTACTTC	CSARRNYEQYF	-	TRBJ2-7	-	11	TRBV20-1
TGTGCCATCAGTGAGGATCCCACAGATACGCAGTATTTT	CAISEDPTDTQYF	-	TRBJ2-3	-	13	TRBV10-3
TGTGCCAGCAGCCCGCCCAGTGATCAGCCCCAGCATTTT	CASSPPSDQPQHF	-	TRBJ1-5	-	13	TRBV11-3
TGCGCCAGCAGCCAAGATGGGGCTAGCGGGAAGTACGAGCAGTACTTC	CASSQDGASGKYEQYF	TRBD2	TRBJ2-7	many	16	TRBV4-3
TGTGCCAGCAGCACGTCTACATGGACTAGCGTCGGGAAAGATACGCAGTATTTT	CASSTSTWTSVGKDTQYF	TRBD2	TRBJ2-3	once	18	TRBV5-6
TGTGCCAGCAGCTTAGTATTCGTGGCTAGCGGGAGGGCAGACAATGAGCAGTTCTTC	CASSLVFVASGRADNEQFF	TRBD2	TRBJ2-1	-	19	TRBV7-6
TGCAGTGCTAGTCGGGTAGGGCAGTTCTTC	CSASRVGQFF	-	TRBJ2-1	-	10	TRBV20-1
TGTGCCACGGGGGCTAGCGGGGGGCCCACAGATACGCAGTATTTT	CATGASGGPTDTQYF	TRBD2	TRBJ2-3	-	15	TRBV2
TGTGCCAGCTCACCACCGGCAGGGGGTGAAGAGACCCAGTACTTC	CASSPPAGGEETQYF	TRBD1	TRBJ2-5	-	15	TRBV18
TGTGCCAGCAGCTTAGCGTATGGACTAGCGGGAGAGGGCAAAAACATTCAGTACTTC	CASSLAYGLAGEGKNIQYF	TRBD2	TRBJ2-4	-	19	TRBV7-9
TGTGCCAGCACGGGCGGGAGTCGCACAGATACGCAGTATTTT	CASTGGSRTDTQYF	TRBD2	TRBJ2-3	-	14	TRBV2
TGTGCCAGCAGTGAAGTCGGGGATACGCAGTATTTT	CASSEVGDTQYF	-	TRBJ2-3	-	12	TRBV25-1
TGTGCCAGCAGTTTACCGGTAGGGGATCGTGAGCAGTACTTC	CASSLPVGDREQYF	-	TRBJ2-7	-	14	TRBV28
TGCGCCAGCAGCCAAGTGAGGGCGGGGGGGAGGAATGAGCAGTTCTTC	CASSQVRAGGRNEQFF	TRBD2	TRBJ2-1	-	16	TRBV4-1
TGTGCCAGCACCGAAGGACAGGGGGCGGTTAACACTGAAGCTTTCTTT	CASTEGQGAVNTEAFF	TRBD1	TRBJ1-1	few	16	TRBV2
TGTGCCAGCAGCTTGGGGGACGGGACAAAGAACACCGGGGAGCTGTTTTTT	CASSLGDGTKNTGELFF	-	TRBJ2-2	-	17	TRBV5-4
TGCGCCAGCAGCTTGGACGGGGGAGTCACCGGGGAGCTGTTTTTT	CASSLDGGVTGELFF	-	TRBJ2-2	-	15	TRBV5-1
TGTGCCAGCAGACGGACAGGGAGCGGCTACGAGCAGTACTTC	CASRRTGSGYEQYF	TRBD1	TRBJ2-7	few	14	TRBV27
TGTGCCAGCAGTGAAGCCTACAATCGCCGGACCTCGTATGGCTACACCTTC	CASSEAYNRRTSYGYTF	-	TRBJ1-2	few	17	TRBV6-1
TGCGCCAGCAGCGGAGTAGCGGGAGGCTCCTACAATGAGCAGTTCTTC	CASSGVAGGSYNEQFF	TRBD2	TRBJ2-1	few	16	TRBV4-3
TGCGCCAGCAGCCAAGTACAGCTCTATGGCTACACCTTC	CASSQVQLYGYTF	-	TRBJ1-2	-	13	TRBV4-1
TGCGCCAGCAGCTTGGAAGGGACGGCCCCCTACGAGCAGTACTTC	CASSLEGTAPYEQYF	-	TRBJ2-7	-	15	TRBV5-1
TGTGCCAGCAGCCAAGAGACAGCGGGGGGTAACAACATTCAGTACTTC	CASSQETAGGNNIQYF	TRBD2	TRBJ2-4	once	16	TRBV4-2
TGCGCCAGCAGCCAAGAGTGGGGGAGGACAGATACGCAGTATTTT	CASSQEWGRTDTQYF	-	TRBJ2-3	-	15	TRBV4-1
TGTGCCAGCAGCCTCCTTAGCGGGAGCTACAATGAGCAGTTCTTC	CASSLLSGSYNEQFF	TRBD2	TRBJ2-1	-	15	TRBV6-6
TGTGCCAGCGGGGAGGGGTACTATGGCTACACCTTC	CASGEGYYGYTF	-	TRBJ1-2	-	12	TRBV6-1
TGTGCCAGCAGTGGGATGACAGGGGGCACCGGGGAGCTGTTTTTT	CASSGMTGGTGELFF	TRBD1	TRBJ2-2	once	15	TRBV25-1
TGCGCCAGCAGCCAAGATGGTAGCGGTGGGACAGATACGCAGTATTTT	CASSQDGSGGTDTQYF	-	TRBJ2-3	-	16	TRBV4-3
TGCGCCAGCAGCGCCCGACTAGCGGGGGTGGAGACCCAGTACTTC	CASSARLAGVETQYF	TRBD2	TRBJ2-5	-	15	TRBV5-1
TGTGCCAGCAGTTCCGGACAGAAAACACCCTATAGCTATGGCTACACCTTC	CASSSGQKTPYSYGYTF	-	TRBJ1-2	many	17	TRBV2
TGTGCCAGCAGCTTAGTTTGGGGAGAGCCCCAGCATTTT	CASSLVWGEPQHF	-	TRBJ1-5	-	13	TRBV7-2